This T cell receptor (beta chain) was captured in a study of T cells in Graves' hyperthyroidism and ophthalmopathy. Findings of the study overall: It was a median 6.5 months before onset that the model predicted ophthalmopathy. Peripheral blood also featured most of the thyroid clonotypes expanded above 0.001. Researchers report that a 13 V-J model separated ophthalmopathy from stable hyperthyroidism.

Clinical symptoms, serum thyroxine and TRAb, thyroid ultrasound and orbital computed tomography together formed the diagnostic basis. Trimming at V came to 7 bases and at J to 3 bases, leaving 8 bases not matched to a gene. The CDR3 spans 15 residues. The germline V gene encodes CDR1 LNHDA and CDR2 SQIVND (reference sequence). This clonotype was counted only a few times. What it recognizes is unknown. What was amplified from RNA transcripts were TCR beta CDR3 regions. An initial round of RT-PCR targeting the TCR CDR3 relied on the HTBI primer set. TCRdb re-called the multiplex PCR reads with MiXCR, one entry per CDR3 protein. Of 350,000 to 450,000 distinct CDR3 sequences listed, around 13% are singletons.

This clonotype was obtained from a woman aged 55-70 years with Graves' hyperthyroidism. The V and J genes are TRBV19 and TRBJ2-2; 7 bases match TRBD1. Sequencing input: blood. CDR3 amino acids: CASTRTGVDTGELFF. Here the CDR3 DNA reads TGTGCCAGTACCAGAACAGGGGTCGACACCGGGGAGCTGTTTTTT.